The TCR beta chain under discussion was sequenced for a study of glioma-infiltrating T cells. Study-level information: Low-grade gliomas were grade II; glioblastomas were grade IV at initial diagnosis.

Points from the study as a whole: Shared blood CDR3 signature motifs marked patients with low tissue-blood divergence.

To note about this clonotype: The antigen is not known. Being one base from a much bigger clone, this may be a read error.

The iRepertoire nested amplicon-rescue multiplex PCR amplified TCR alpha and beta CDR3s from RNA. For one-step reverse transcription and amplification, roughly 100-400 ng of tissue mRNA or PBMC total RNA was used. Using its own MiXCR run on the multiplex PCR reads, TCRdb lists one record per CDR3 protein. This table has about 380,000 distinct CDR3 sequences, less than 50% appearing once. This clonotype was obtained from a human donor with low-grade glioma or glioblastoma, undergoing nonglioma brain surgery, or in good health (not recorded which). Sequencing used glioma tissue, nonneoplastic brain tissue, or PBMCs (not recorded which).

The DNA for the CDR3 is TGTGCCAGCAGCCCCGGCGGGAGACCCTTCGAGCAGTACTTC. Amino acid sequence: CASSPGGRPFEQYF. The chain links TRBV7-2 to TRBJ2-7; 7 positions agree with TRBD2. The CDR3 is 14 residues long. Germline V gene sequence: CDR1 SGHTA, CDR2 FQGNSA. The junction had 10 bases not matched to a gene; V was cut back by 5 bases and J by 6 bases.